The clone carrying this T cell receptor beta chain was seen a single time. This record comes from a study of blood T cell repertoires in COVID-19. V was cut by 4 bases and J by 2 bases, with 12 bases left in between. The CDR3 contains 15 residues. CDR1 is KGHSH and CDR2 is LQKENI in the germline V gene. As handled by the study authors: It was from reference gene primer amplification that nucleated cell counts were estimated. Assay: immunoSEQ multiplex PCR; the TCRdb copy retains only in-frame clones and omits some. The V and J calls and the clone size are those of that table, but D and trimming were determined from the DNA. The sample shows about 500,000 clones, roughly nine tenths of them seen only once.

Sequenced sample: peripheral blood. The genes are TRBV18 and TRBJ2-1; D perhaps matches TRBD2 (6 bases). The TCR originated in a woman between 45 and 65 years old with COVID-19, enrolled during active disease. CDR3 coding DNA: TGTGCCAGCTCACAGGGACTCCTTCCCTACAATGAGCAGTTCTTC. Residues: CASSQGLLPYNEQFF.